This is a list of T cell receptor beta chains from one sample in a study of blood T cell repertoires in COVID-19. Sequencing used immunoSEQ multiplex PCR; TCRdb keeps in-frame clones, though not all of them. The data show approximately 350,000 clones, around four fifths seen once. Material for sequencing was peripheral blood. The receptor source for this set is a young man with active or convalescent COVID-19. The CDR3 runs from the conserved cysteine through the conserved F or W. D genes are given only for firm matches. For some rows the clone size is stated as once, few or many, or as a class when expanded; others skip it.

v_call	clone_size	d_call	j_call	cdr3_aa	cdr3_nt
TRBV20-1	NA	TRBD2	TRBJ2-1	CSASGSLGTSLDEQFF	TGCAGTGCTAGTGGGTCACTGGGGACTAGCCTTGATGAGCAGTTCTTC
TRBV6-1	NA	TRBD1	TRBJ1-5	CASSEVGGRGNQPQHF	TGTGCCAGCAGTGAAGTAGGGGGCAGGGGCAATCAGCCCCAGCATTTT
TRBV3-1/TRBV3-2	NA	TRBD2	TRBJ2-1	CASSQDNSGGPLQFF	TGTGCCAGCAGCCAAGATAATAGCGGGGGACCCTTGCAGTTCTTC
TRBV27	NA	TRBD1	TRBJ1-1	CASSESLTGMNTEAFF	TGTGCCAGCAGTGAATCCTTGACAGGGATGAACACTGAAGCTTTCTTT
TRBV30	few	NA	TRBJ2-7	CAWSVPSPGEQYF	TGTGCCTGGAGTGTACCTAGTCCGGGCGAGCAGTACTTC
TRBV4-1	NA	NA	TRBJ1-5	CASSQGLRGGPQHF	TGCGCCAGCAGCCAAGGCCTCAGGGGTGGGCCCCAGCATTTT
TRBV12-3/TRBV12-4	NA	NA	TRBJ2-7	CASSSNTGSEQYF	TGTGCCAGCAGTTCGAACACAGGGAGCGAGCAGTACTTC
TRBV7-2	NA	NA	TRBJ2-1	CASSLARDLYNEQFF	TGTGCCAGCAGCTTAGCTCGGGATTTGTACAATGAGCAGTTCTTC
TRBV6-6	NA	TRBD1	TRBJ2-7	CASRPGTGSVEQYF	TGTGCCAGCAGACCGGGGACAGGAAGTGTGGAGCAGTACTTC
TRBV27	NA	NA	TRBJ1-5	CASSFNAGRGTQPQHF	TGTGCCAGCAGTTTCAACGCGGGGCGGGGGACGCAGCCCCAGCATTTT
TRBV3-1/TRBV3-2	NA	TRBD1	TRBJ1-6	CASSQAGTENSPLHF	TGTGCCAGCAGCCAAGCCGGGACAGAAAATTCACCCCTCCACTTT
TRBV14	NA	TRBD2	TRBJ2-1	CASSLGTSAYNEQFF	TGTGCCAGCAGTCTCGGGACTAGCGCCTACAATGAGCAGTTCTTC
TRBV3-1/TRBV3-2	NA	NA	TRBJ1-2	CASSRGERVGYTF	TGTGCCAGCAGCCGCGGGGAGAGGGTTGGCTACACCTTC
TRBV7-2	NA	TRBD1	TRBJ1-2	CASRSGTDSIYTF	TGTGCCAGCAGATCCGGGACAGACTCTATTTACACCTTC
TRBV2	NA	TRBD1	TRBJ1-2	CAFDRVDYGYTF	TGTGCCTTCGACAGGGTCGACTATGGCTACACCTTC
TRBV12-5	NA	TRBD2	TRBJ2-2	CASGLAGGRNTGELFF	TGTGCTAGTGGTCTTGCCGGCGGGAGGAACACCGGGGAGCTGTTTTTT
TRBV24-1	NA	TRBD2	TRBJ2-3	CATSGPGLASPDTQYF	TGTGCCACCAGTGGGCCGGGACTAGCGTCCCCAGATACGCAGTATTTT
TRBV5-1	NA	NA	TRBJ2-1	CASSLGIRGYDEQFF	TGCGCCAGCAGCCTAGGGATCAGGGGTTACGATGAGCAGTTCTTC
TRBV9	NA	TRBD2	TRBJ2-1	CASSVGGRYGGEQFF	TGTGCCAGCAGCGTTGGCGGGAGGTACGGGGGTGAGCAGTTCTTC
TRBV11-3	NA	TRBD1	TRBJ2-1	CASSLAEGRGRTNEQFF	TGTGCCAGCAGCTTAGCCGAAGGTAGGGGGCGCACGAATGAGCAGTTCTTC
TRBV27	NA	TRBD2	TRBJ2-3	CASSGTSGGAVDTQYF	TGTGCCAGCAGTGGAACTAGCGGGGGGGCCGTAGATACGCAGTATTTT
TRBV7-2	NA	NA	TRBJ1-1	CASSVYGDSGAEAFF	TGTGCCAGCAGCGTCTACGGGGACTCTGGGGCTGAAGCTTTCTTT
TRBV18	NA	NA	TRBJ1-1	CASSATGRDTEAFF	TGTGCCAGCTCAGCCACAGGGCGCGACACTGAAGCTTTCTTT
TRBV28	NA	NA	TRBJ1-3	CASSLGLNSGNTIYF	TGTGCCAGCAGTTTGGGCTTGAACTCTGGAAACACCATATATTTT
TRBV29-1	few	TRBD1	TRBJ2-1	CSVGDRLSSYNEQFF	TGCAGCGTAGGGGACAGATTGAGCTCCTACAATGAGCAGTTCTTC
TRBV7-2	NA	TRBD1	TRBJ2-4	CASSRTGGQNIQYF	TGTGCCAGCAGCCGGACAGGGGGCCAAAACATTCAGTACTTC
TRBV12-3/TRBV12-4	few	NA	TRBJ2-4	CASSLIRGVQYF	TGTGCCAGCAGTTTGATCAGGGGAGTTCAGTACTTC
TRBV9	NA	TRBD2	TRBJ2-1	CASSVDAGGYNEQFF	TGTGCCAGCAGCGTAGATGCGGGGGGTTACAATGAGCAGTTCTTC
TRBV7-3	NA	NA	TRBJ2-1	CASSYDGSSYNEQFF	TGTGCCAGCAGCTACGACGGGAGCTCCTACAATGAGCAGTTCTTC
TRBV21-1	NA	NA	TRBJ2-3	CASRSLRHARSVRTDTQYF	TGTGCCAGCAGGTCCCTCAGACACGCCCGGTCCGTACGCACAGATACGCAGTATTTT
TRBV21-1	NA	NA	TRBJ2-2	CASSKTRGARTRNTGELFF	TGTGCCAGCAGCAAAACTCGGGGGGCTCGGACAAGGAACACCGGGGAGCTGTTTTTT
TRBV15	NA	NA	TRBJ1-2	CATSRGGPGFNYGYTF	TGTGCCACCAGCAGAGGTGGGCCGGGATTTAACTATGGCTACACCTTC
TRBV15	NA	TRBD1	TRBJ2-7	CATSNPGQSYEQYF	TGTGCCACCAGCAACCCGGGACAGTCCTACGAGCAGTACTTC
TRBV5-1	many	NA	TRBJ1-1	CASSLVQGGGEAFF	TGCGCCAGCAGCTTGGTACAGGGCGGGGGTGAAGCTTTCTTT
TRBV11-3	once	NA	TRBJ2-1	CASRGQSNEQFF	TGTGCCAGCAGGGGGCAGTCCAATGAGCAGTTCTTC
TRBV4-1	once	NA	TRBJ1-5	CASSQDTRSYSNQPQHF	TGCGCCAGCAGCCAAGATACGAGGAGCTATAGCAATCAGCCCCAGCATTTT
TRBV18	once	TRBD2	TRBJ2-5	CASSPSGGIETQYF	TGTGCCAGCTCACCCTCGGGAGGGATAGAGACCCAGTACTTC
TRBV30	few	NA	TRBJ1-5	CAWSAQGSQPQHF	TGTGCCTGGAGTGCACAGGGAAGTCAGCCCCAGCATTTT
TRBV6-6	NA	TRBD1	TRBJ2-3	CATAPGQGSTDTQYF	TGTGCCACCGCCCCGGGACAGGGGAGCACAGATACGCAGTATTTT
TRBV7-2	NA	NA	TRBJ2-1	CASSLASGTYNEQFF	TGTGCCAGCAGCTTAGCAAGCGGAACCTACAATGAGCAGTTCTTC
TRBV28	NA	TRBD1	TRBJ1-5	CASSWTGDGVGYSNQPQHF	TGTGCCAGCAGTTGGACAGGGGATGGGGTGGGCTATAGCAATCAGCCCCAGCATTTT
TRBV19	NA	NA	TRBJ2-3	CASRGDTQYF	TGTGCCAGTCGCGGGGATACGCAGTATTTT
TRBV12-3/TRBV12-4	once	NA	TRBJ1-2	CAITSFYGYTF	TGTGCCATCACCAGTTTCTATGGCTACACCTTC
TRBV29-1	once	NA	TRBJ2-2	CSALAGTGELFF	TGCAGCGCTTTGGCGGGGACCGGGGAGCTGTTTTTT
TRBV12-5	NA	TRBD1	TRBJ2-5	CASAGTGALETQYF	TGTGCTAGTGCTGGGACAGGGGCATTAGAGACCCAGTACTTC
TRBV4-2	NA	TRBD1	TRBJ2-1	CASSDRRDRGDNEQFF	TGTGCCAGCAGCGACCGCCGGGACAGGGGCGACAATGAGCAGTTCTTC
TRBV4-2	NA	TRBD1	TRBJ1-6	CASSSRDRAKNSPLHF	TGTGCCAGCAGTTCCCGGGACAGGGCGAAAAATTCACCCCTCCACTTT
TRBV10-3	NA	NA	TRBJ1-5	CAISSADRQPQHF	TGTGCCATCAGCTCTGCCGACAGGCAGCCCCAGCATTTT
TRBV10-1	few	NA	TRBJ2-1	CASFHFDRRSSYNEQFF	TGCGCCAGCTTTCACTTCGACAGGCGGAGCTCCTACAATGAGCAGTTCTTC
TRBV5-4	NA	TRBD2	TRBJ2-2	CASSLGSGRSSGELFF	TGTGCCAGCAGCTTGGGTAGCGGGAGGTCGAGCGGGGAGCTGTTTTTT
TRBV19	once	TRBD1	TRBJ2-2	CASNEQGTGELFF	TGTGCCAGTAATGAACAGGGGACCGGGGAGCTGTTTTTT
TRBV10-3	once	TRBD1	TRBJ1-1	CAISESDGQGPEAFF	TGTGCCATCAGTGAGTCCGATGGACAGGGCCCTGAAGCTTTCTTT
TRBV7-2	NA	NA	TRBJ2-1	CASSSPTGAVDEQFF	TGTGCCAGCAGCTCCCCAACGGGAGCAGTAGATGAGCAGTTCTTC